The rows below give T cell receptor beta chains drawn from one sample of a study of OX40 agonist ivuxolimab in advanced cancers. Sequencing used immunoSEQ multiplex PCR; TCRdb keeps in-frame clones, though not all of them. Here the sample spans roughly 48,000 clones, more than 65% being singletons. Sample: CD4+ or CD8+ T cells sorted from blood, taken in a trial of the OX40 agonist ivuxolimab. The receptors here all came from an adult with an advanced solid tumor such as melanoma, head and neck, liver or kidney cancer. CDR3s include the opening cysteine and the closing phenylalanine or tryptophan. D genes are given only for firm matches. Some rows mark clone size as missing; the rest say once, few, many or name a class of expanded clone.

V gene: TRBV19
D gene: TRBD1
J gene: TRBJ1-6
clone size: NA
CDR3 protein: CATHEGQGNSPLHF
CDR3 DNA: TGTGCCACCCACGAGGGACAGGGTAATTCACCCCTCCACTTT

V gene: TRBV6-5
D gene: NA
J gene: TRBJ2-7
clone size: NA
CDR3 protein: CASTRTGNSYEQYF
CDR3 DNA: TGTGCCAGCACCCGGACCGGGAACTCCTACGAGCAGTACTTC

V gene: TRBV7-6
D gene: TRBD1
J gene: TRBJ2-5
clone size: NA
CDR3 protein: CASSLVTGAETQYF
CDR3 DNA: TGTGCCAGCAGCTTAGTTACAGGGGCAGAGACCCAGTACTTC

V gene: TRBV21-1
D gene: NA
J gene: TRBJ1-6
clone size: NA
CDR3 protein: CASSKGGVSPLHF
CDR3 DNA: TGTGCCAGCAGCAAAGGGGGGGTTTCACCCCTCCACTTT

V gene: TRBV7-8
D gene: NA
J gene: TRBJ1-6
clone size: NA
CDR3 protein: CASSVSSYNSPLHF
CDR3 DNA: TGTGCCAGCAGCGTAAGCTCCTATAATTCACCCCTCCACTTT

V gene: TRBV2
D gene: TRBD2
J gene: TRBJ2-5
clone size: NA
CDR3 protein: CASSERLAGGGETQYF
CDR3 DNA: TGTGCCAGCAGTGAAAGGCTAGCGGGAGGAGGTGAGACCCAGTACTTC

V gene: TRBV6-1
D gene: TRBD1
J gene: TRBJ2-1
clone size: NA
CDR3 protein: CASGQGTGGYNEQFF
CDR3 DNA: TGTGCCAGCGGCCAGGGGACAGGGGGATACAATGAGCAGTTCTTC

V gene: TRBV7-9
D gene: NA
J gene: TRBJ2-5
clone size: NA
CDR3 protein: CASSLGAVETQYF
CDR3 DNA: TGTGCCAGCAGCTTAGGGGCGGTTGAGACCCAGTACTTC

V gene: TRBV9
D gene: NA
J gene: TRBJ2-1
clone size: NA
CDR3 protein: CASSVATGPYNEQFF
CDR3 DNA: TGTGCCAGCAGCGTAGCAACAGGACCCTACAATGAGCAGTTCTTC

V gene: TRBV5-8
D gene: NA
J gene: TRBJ1-5
clone size: NA
CDR3 protein: CATFRVQGNQPQHF
CDR3 DNA: TGTGCCACCTTCAGAGTGCAGGGTAATCAGCCCCAGCATTTT

V gene: TRBV6-5
D gene: TRBD1
J gene: TRBJ1-1
clone size: NA
CDR3 protein: CASRDRGEAFF
CDR3 DNA: TGTGCCAGCAGGGACAGGGGTGAAGCTTTCTTT

V gene: TRBV14
D gene: NA
J gene: TRBJ1-5
clone size: NA
CDR3 protein: CASSPTGYNQPQHF
CDR3 DNA: TGTGCCAGCAGCCCCACCGGGTACAATCAGCCCCAGCATTTT

V gene: TRBV28
D gene: NA
J gene: TRBJ1-1
clone size: NA
CDR3 protein: CASSYVSTEAFF
CDR3 DNA: TGTGCCAGCAGTTACGTGAGCACTGAAGCTTTCTTT

V gene: TRBV28
D gene: NA
J gene: TRBJ2-7
clone size: NA
CDR3 protein: CASSLSGTNSYEQYF
CDR3 DNA: TGTGCCAGCAGTTTAAGTGGGACAAATTCCTACGAGCAGTACTTC

V gene: TRBV6-4
D gene: NA
J gene: TRBJ1-1
clone size: once
CDR3 protein: CASRPSGRNTEAFF
CDR3 DNA: TGTGCCAGCAGGCCGTCGGGACGGAACACTGAAGCTTTCTTT

V gene: TRBV5-8
D gene: NA
J gene: TRBJ2-1
clone size: NA
CDR3 protein: CASSIWYQGLEQFF
CDR3 DNA: TGTGCCAGCAGCATATGGTACCAGGGCCTTGAGCAGTTCTTC

V gene: TRBV19
D gene: TRBD1
J gene: TRBJ2-6
clone size: NA
CDR3 protein: CASSIGTGPGANVLTF
CDR3 DNA: TGTGCCAGTAGTATAGGGACAGGGCCTGGGGCCAACGTCCTGACTTTC

V gene: TRBV28
D gene: TRBD2
J gene: TRBJ2-7
clone size: NA
CDR3 protein: CASSGGSSYEQYF
CDR3 DNA: TGTGCCAGCAGCGGGGGGTCCTCCTACGAGCAGTACTTC

V gene: TRBV5-1
D gene: TRBD2
J gene: TRBJ2-1
clone size: NA
CDR3 protein: CASRASGTTYNEQFF
CDR3 DNA: TGCGCCAGCAGAGCTAGCGGGACTACCTACAATGAGCAGTTCTTC

V gene: TRBV13
D gene: TRBD1
J gene: TRBJ2-7
clone size: NA
CDR3 protein: CASSPGQGRDEQYF
CDR3 DNA: TGTGCCAGCAGCCCGGGACAGGGTAGAGACGAGCAGTACTTC

V gene: TRBV11-1
D gene: TRBD1
J gene: TRBJ2-7
clone size: NA
CDR3 protein: CASSLDWGQGSYEQYF
CDR3 DNA: TGTGCCAGCAGCTTAGATTGGGGACAGGGGTCCTACGAGCAGTACTTC

V gene: TRBV7-9
D gene: NA
J gene: TRBJ2-2
clone size: NA
CDR3 protein: CASSLVRALTGELFF
CDR3 DNA: TGTGCCAGCAGCTTGGTCCGGGCCCTAACCGGGGAGCTGTTTTTT

V gene: TRBV19
D gene: TRBD1
J gene: TRBJ1-2
clone size: NA
CDR3 protein: CASSSSGQGRNYGYTF
CDR3 DNA: TGTGCCAGTAGTTCGTCGGGACAGGGGAGGAACTATGGCTACACCTTC

V gene: TRBV28
D gene: TRBD1
J gene: TRBJ2-7
clone size: NA
CDR3 protein: CASSSEGQGPSYEQYF
CDR3 DNA: TGTGCCAGCAGTTCCGAGGGACAGGGGCCTTCCTACGAGCAGTACTTC

V gene: TRBV2
D gene: TRBD2
J gene: TRBJ2-3
clone size: NA
CDR3 protein: CASSESGGVSTDTQYF
CDR3 DNA: TGTGCCAGCAGTGAAAGTGGGGGGGTCAGCACAGATACGCAGTATTTT

V gene: TRBV7-6
D gene: NA
J gene: TRBJ1-4
clone size: NA
CDR3 protein: CASSLGLVNEKLFF
CDR3 DNA: TGTGCCAGCAGCTTAGGGCTTGTTAATGAAAAACTGTTTTTT

V gene: TRBV14
D gene: TRBD2
J gene: TRBJ2-7
clone size: NA
CDR3 protein: CASSQDRTSAVYEQYF
CDR3 DNA: TGTGCCAGCAGCCAAGACCGGACTAGCGCCGTCTACGAGCAGTACTTC

V gene: TRBV7-3
D gene: NA
J gene: TRBJ2-3
clone size: NA
CDR3 protein: CASSSGTFQGDTQYF
CDR3 DNA: TGTGCCAGCAGCTCCGGGACTTTCCAAGGAGATACGCAGTATTTT

V gene: TRBV27
D gene: NA
J gene: TRBJ2-5
clone size: NA
CDR3 protein: CASSLLAAGQETQYF
CDR3 DNA: TGTGCCAGCAGTTTATTGGCAGCAGGCCAAGAGACCCAGTACTTC

V gene: TRBV6-1
D gene: NA
J gene: TRBJ1-3
clone size: NA
CDR3 protein: CASSEDPAGTSGNTIYF
CDR3 DNA: TGTGCCAGCAGTGAAGATCCCGCCGGGACCTCCGGAAACACCATATATTTT

V gene: TRBV28
D gene: NA
J gene: TRBJ1-2
clone size: NA
CDR3 protein: CASSSPRDSLYGYTF
CDR3 DNA: TGTGCCAGCAGTTCCCCCAGAGACAGTCTCTATGGCTACACCTTC

V gene: TRBV6-1
D gene: TRBD2
J gene: TRBJ2-3
clone size: NA
CDR3 protein: CASSGLAQDTQYF
CDR3 DNA: TGTGCCAGCAGTGGACTAGCCCAAGATACGCAGTATTTT

V gene: TRBV9
D gene: NA
J gene: TRBJ2-3
clone size: NA
CDR3 protein: CASSVGGTADTQYF
CDR3 DNA: TGTGCCAGCAGCGTAGGTGGGACCGCAGATACGCAGTATTTT

V gene: TRBV19
D gene: NA
J gene: TRBJ2-2
clone size: NA
CDR3 protein: CASSKLAGELFF
CDR3 DNA: TGTGCCAGTAGTAAACTCGCCGGGGAGCTGTTTTTT